This T cell receptor beta chain stems from a study of tumor-infiltrating lymphocytes in primary liver carcinoma (TCRdb year 2017). General notes on the study: Between late 2015 and early 2016, roughly 5 patients in China with histopathologically diagnosed primary liver carcinoma had their tumors surgically resected. Technical replicate repertoires showed high reproducibility, with mean shared-clone rates roughly 0.89 and correlation coefficients above 0.95. The tumors of the five patients were staged as T1-T3 N0M0, with maximum diameters ranging from roughly 4 to 10 cm. A total of about 35 specimens from 5 patients underwent TCRbeta repertoire sequencing, comprising around 25 tumor regions, 5 adjacent noncancerous liver tissues and 5 peripheral blood samples. Samples yielded roughly 3.65 to 7.5 million productive TCRbeta reads; read depth did not differ significantly between tissue types. Of the five patients (three men and two women, aged 30 to 69 years), four had hepatocellular carcinoma and one had combined HCC and intrahepatic cholangiocarcinoma. The study combined TCRbeta repertoire sequencing, expression microarrays and whole-exome sequencing across five regions of each liver tumor, with adjacent normal tissue and blood.

Study-level results and caveats: The top 250 clones accounted for a significantly greater share of the repertoire in tumors than in blood (p = 0.039). Consistent with antigen-driven expansion, pairs of tumor regions showed higher repertoire overlap (mean roughly 36%) than either tumor-adjacent pairs (around 17%) or tumor-blood pairs (around 15%). Only the TCR beta chain was sequenced, which likely underestimates true repertoire diversity because unpaired alpha chains were not captured. Bulk unsorted samples precluded comparing CD4+ and CD8+ T cell repertoires. Only five patients were included in the study, and the authors note that the findings should be validated in a larger study.

This clonotype has ten or more counts. This receptor's antigen is unknown. Base quality data are lacking; no much larger clone is found one base away. TRIzol reagent was used to extract blood RNA from unsorted whole blood, while the DNeasy Blood & Tissue kit provided the germline DNA. At the time of sampling, the patients were treatment-naive and had chronic HBV infection. Approximately 4.1 milliliters of peripheral blood were collected into K2EDTA tubes before surgery. Between the V and J ends, shortened by 5 bases and 6 bases respectively, the junction contains 11 bases. The CDR3 spans 13 residues, from the cysteine through the phenylalanine. Only the CDR3 DNA stays, 39 bases, in frame from base 1. CDR1 and CDR2 are drawn from the germline V gene: MNHEY, SVGAGI. A constant-region primer and ProtoScript II reverse transcriptase were used to reverse-transcribe TCRbeta-specific cDNA from approximately 500 ng total RNA. The TCRbeta libraries were prepared through three rounds of nested multiplex PCR following a slightly modified ARM-PCR procedure. Each of the first two PCR rounds ran for approximately 10 cycles using multiplex TRBV1-TRBV30 forward primers together with a Cbeta reverse primer. Sample barcodes and Illumina adapters were added in a final 25-cycle PCR with Deep VentR polymerase. Before sequencing, amplicons of 200-500 bp were gel-purified using a QIAquick gel extraction kit. An Illumina HiSeq 2500 was used to sequence the TCRbeta amplicons with 250-bp paired-end reads. Per the authors' processing: Reads were quality-trimmed with Trimmomatic v0.33, and paired reads were merged with FLASH v1.2.11 to recover full CDR3 sequences. V, D and J germline segments were assigned to the rearranged TCRbeta sequences using MiGEC v1.2.1b. VDJtools v1.0.0 computed clonotype statistics and Shannon-Wiener diversity indices. Except for diversity analysis, only each sample's 250 most abundant clonotypes were used in subsequent analyses to reduce sampling bias. The raw public data were reprocessed by TCRdb itself: fastp quality trimming at Q25, MiXCR clonotype calling, in-frame beta chains only. Each entry merges the rows of one CDR3 protein and shows their most common DNA and genes. These V and J calls originate from TCRdb's pipeline instead of the authors' own analysis. This sample gives about 320,000 distinct CDR3 sequences in total; about 62% of them show up just once. Of the sample, roughly 9% is held by the ten largest clones.

This clonotype originated in a man aged 35-49 years with primary liver carcinoma and hepatitis B virus infection. The sample was peripheral blood. The chain is assembled from TRBV6-5 and TRBJ2-1; no D segment can be confidently identified. The CDR3 reads CASSGRSSNEQFF. DNA sequence: TGTGCCAGCAGTGGCCGATCCAGCAATGAGCAGTTCTTC.